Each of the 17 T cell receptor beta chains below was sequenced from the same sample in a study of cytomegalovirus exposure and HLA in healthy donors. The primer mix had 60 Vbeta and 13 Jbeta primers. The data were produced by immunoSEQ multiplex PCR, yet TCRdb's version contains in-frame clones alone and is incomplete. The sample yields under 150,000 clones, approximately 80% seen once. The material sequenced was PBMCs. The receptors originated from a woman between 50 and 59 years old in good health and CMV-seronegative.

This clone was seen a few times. Written as DNA, the CDR3 is TGTGCCAGCTCACCAGCGGGACAGGGGGACAATGAGCAGTTCTTC. It is translated as CASSPAGQGDNEQFF. The genes are TRBV18 and TRBJ2-1, with TRBD1 identical over 11 bases. Germline V gene sequence: CDR1 KGHSH, CDR2 LQKENI. CDR3 size: 15 residues. Losses at the gene ends were 2 bases for V and 5 bases for J; bases not matched to a gene: 2.

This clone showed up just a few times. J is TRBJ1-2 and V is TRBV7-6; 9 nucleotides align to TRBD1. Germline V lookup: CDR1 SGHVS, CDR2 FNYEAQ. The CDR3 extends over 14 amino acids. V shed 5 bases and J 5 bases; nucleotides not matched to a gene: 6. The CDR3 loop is CASSPGQGGYGYTF. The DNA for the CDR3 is TGTGCCAGCAGCCCGGGACAGGGTGGGTATGGCTACACCTTC.

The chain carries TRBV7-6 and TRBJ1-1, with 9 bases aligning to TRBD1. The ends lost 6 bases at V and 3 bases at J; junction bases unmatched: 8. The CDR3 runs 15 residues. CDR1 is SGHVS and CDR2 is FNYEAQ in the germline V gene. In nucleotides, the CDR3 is TGTGCCAGCAGACAATCGGACAGGGGCGACACTGAAGCTTTCTTT. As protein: CASRQSDRGDTEAFF.

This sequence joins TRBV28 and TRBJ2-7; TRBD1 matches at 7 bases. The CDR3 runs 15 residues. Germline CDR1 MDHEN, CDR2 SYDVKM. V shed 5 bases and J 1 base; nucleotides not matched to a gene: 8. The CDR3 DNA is TGTGCCAGCAGTAAACTGTCGGGACAGTCCTACGAGCAGTACTTC. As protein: CASSKLSGQSYEQYF.

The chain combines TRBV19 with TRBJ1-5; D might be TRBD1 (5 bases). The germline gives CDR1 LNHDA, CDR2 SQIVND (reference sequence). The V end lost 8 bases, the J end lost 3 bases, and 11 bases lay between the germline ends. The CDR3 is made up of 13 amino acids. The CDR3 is CASAGYINQPQHF. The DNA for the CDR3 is TGTGCCAGTGCAGGGTATATCAATCAGCCCCAGCATTTT. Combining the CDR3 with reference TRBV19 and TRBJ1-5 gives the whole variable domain DGGITQSPKYLFRKEGQNVTLSCEQNLNHDAMYWYRQDPGQGLRLIYYSQIVNDFQKGDIAEGYSVSREKKESFPLTVTSAQKNPTAFYLCASAGYINQPQHFGDGTRLSIL.

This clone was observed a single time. CDR3 residues: CASSQVGGQGNEKLFF. The CDR3 nucleotides are TGTGCCAGCAGCCAAGTCGGGGGACAGGGTAATGAAAAACTGTTTTTT. This chain joins TRBV4-2 and TRBJ1-4, with 9 bases lining up with TRBD1. This CDR3 is built from 16 residues. CDR1 and CDR2 (germline): LGHNA, YNFKEQ. V lost 1 base and J lost 4; bases outside the gene matches: 4.

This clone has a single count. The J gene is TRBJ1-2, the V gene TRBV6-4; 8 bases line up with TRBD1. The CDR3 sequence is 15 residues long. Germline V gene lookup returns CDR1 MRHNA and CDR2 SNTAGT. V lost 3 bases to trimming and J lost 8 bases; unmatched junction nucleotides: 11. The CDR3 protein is CASSDFFGQGDGYTF. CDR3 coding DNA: TGTGCCAGCAGTGATTTTTTTGGACAGGGTGACGGCTACACCTTC.

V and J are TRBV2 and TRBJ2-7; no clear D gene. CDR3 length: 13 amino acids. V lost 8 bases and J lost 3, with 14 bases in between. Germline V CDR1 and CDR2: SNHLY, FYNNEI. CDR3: CASRLWSYYEQYF. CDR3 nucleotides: TGTGCCAGCCGTCTTTGGTCCTACTACGAGCAGTACTTC.

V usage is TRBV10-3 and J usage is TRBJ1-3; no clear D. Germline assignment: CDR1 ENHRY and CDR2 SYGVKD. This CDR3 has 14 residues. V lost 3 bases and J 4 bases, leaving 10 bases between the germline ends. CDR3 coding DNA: TGTGCCATCAGTGACCAGGCATCCGGAAACACCATATATTTT. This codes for CAISDQASGNTIYF.

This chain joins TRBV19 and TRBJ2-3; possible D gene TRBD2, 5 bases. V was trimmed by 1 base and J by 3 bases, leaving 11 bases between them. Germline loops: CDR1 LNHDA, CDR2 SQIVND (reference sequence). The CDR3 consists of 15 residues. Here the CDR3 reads CASSIGGGSTDTQYF. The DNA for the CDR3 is TGTGCCAGTAGTATAGGTGGAGGCAGTACAGATACGCAGTATTTT. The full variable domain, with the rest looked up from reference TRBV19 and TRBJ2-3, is DGGITQSPKYLFRKEGQNVTLSCEQNLNHDAMYWYRQDPGQGLRLIYYSQIVNDFQKGDIAEGYSVSREKKESFPLTVTSAQKNPTAFYLCASSIGGGSTDTQYFGPGTRLTVL.

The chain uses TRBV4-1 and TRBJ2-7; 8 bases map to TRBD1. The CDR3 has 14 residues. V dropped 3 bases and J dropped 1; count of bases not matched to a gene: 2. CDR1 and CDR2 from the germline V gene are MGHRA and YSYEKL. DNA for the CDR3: TGCGCCAGCAGCCAGACAGGGGCATCCTACGAGCAGTACTTC. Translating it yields CASSQTGASYEQYF.

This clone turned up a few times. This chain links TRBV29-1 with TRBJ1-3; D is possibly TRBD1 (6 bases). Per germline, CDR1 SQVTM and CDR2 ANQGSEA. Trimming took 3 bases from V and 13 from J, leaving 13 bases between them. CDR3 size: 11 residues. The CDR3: CSVDGGLNIYF. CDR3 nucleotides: TGCAGCGTTGACGGGGGGCTTAATATATATTTT.

CDR3 nucleotide sequence: TGTGCCAGCAGTGTGGTACTAGTCTACGAGCAGTACTTC. It yields the protein CASSVVLVYEQYF. This rearrangement joins TRBV6-1 to TRBJ2-7; perhaps TRBD2 as D (5 bases). This CDR3 has 13 residues. Trimming left V 4 bases short and J 3 bases short, with 10 bases between. Per germline, CDR1 MNHNS and CDR2 SASEGT.

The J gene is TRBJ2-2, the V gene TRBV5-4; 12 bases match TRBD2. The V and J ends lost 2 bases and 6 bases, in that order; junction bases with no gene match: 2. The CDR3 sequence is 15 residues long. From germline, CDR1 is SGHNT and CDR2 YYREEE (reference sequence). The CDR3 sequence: CASSLTSGGPGELFF. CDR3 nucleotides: TGTGCCAGCAGCTTAACTAGCGGGGGGCCCGGGGAGCTGTTTTTT.

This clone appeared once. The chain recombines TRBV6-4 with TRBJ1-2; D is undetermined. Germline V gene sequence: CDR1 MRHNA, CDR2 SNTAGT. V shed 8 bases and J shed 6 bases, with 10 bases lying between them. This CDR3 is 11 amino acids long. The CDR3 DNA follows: TGTGCCAGCGGTAGGCGGGATGGCTACACCTTC. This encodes CASGRRDGYTF.

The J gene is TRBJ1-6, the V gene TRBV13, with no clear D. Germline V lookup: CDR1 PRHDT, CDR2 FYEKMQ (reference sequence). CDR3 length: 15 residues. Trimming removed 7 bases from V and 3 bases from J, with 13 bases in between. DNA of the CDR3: TGTGCCAGCACCATCCGCGGGGACTATAATTCACCCCTCCACTTT. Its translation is CASTIRGDYNSPLHF. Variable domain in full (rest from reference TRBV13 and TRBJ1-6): AAGVIQSPRHLIKEKRETATLKCYPIPRHDTVYWYQQGPGQDPQFLISFYEKMQSDKGSIPDRFSAQQFSDYHSELNMSSLELGDSALYFCASTIRGDYNSPLHFGNGTRLTVT.

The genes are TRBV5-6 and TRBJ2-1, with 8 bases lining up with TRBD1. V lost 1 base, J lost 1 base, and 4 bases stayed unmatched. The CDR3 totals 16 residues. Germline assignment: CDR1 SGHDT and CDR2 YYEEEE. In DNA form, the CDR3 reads TGTGCCAGCAGCTTGCTCCAGGGGGCTTCCTACAATGAGCAGTTCTTC. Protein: CASSLLQGASYNEQFF.